This is a list of T cell receptor beta chains from one sample in a study of T cell therapy after organ transplantation. Antigens for these TCRs are unknown. Using immunoSEQ multiplex PCR, the repertoire was profiled, and TCRdb retains in-frame clones only, with some absent. The table records 44,000 or so clones, around 93% of them present only once. This material consisted of CD8+ T cells from blood, taken before autologous CMV-specific T cell therapy. Source of these receptors: a human patient who had received a solid organ transplant and had CMV disease. Both conserved end residues are part of each CDR3. D genes are given only for firm matches. Some rows have no size entry. The others give once, few or many, or a class for an expanded clone.

CASSPGWVSPLHF TGTGCCAGCAGTCCCGGGTGGGTCTCACCCCTCCACTTT TRBV6-5 . TRBJ1-6 .
CASSTRGQLNTEAFF TGCGCCAGCAGCACTCGGGGACAGCTGAACACTGAAGCTTTCTTT TRBV4-1 TRBD1 TRBJ1-1 .
CASGLGQGLGEKLFF TGTGCTAGTGGTTTGGGGCAGGGACTGGGTGAAAAACTGTTTTTT TRBV12-5 . TRBJ1-4 .
CASSQGGVSYEQYF TGCGCCAGCAGCCAAGGTGGGGTCTCCTACGAGCAGTACTTC TRBV4-1 . TRBJ2-7 .
CASSFLTDQETQYF TGTGCCAGCAGCTTTCTGACAGACCAAGAGACCCAGTACTTC TRBV7-2 . TRBJ2-5 once
CAWSVHPGDITDTQYF TGTGCCTGGAGTGTACATCCCGGCGATATCACAGATACGCAGTATTTT TRBV30 . TRBJ2-3 .
CASSELGQLSGNTIYF TGTGCCAGCAGTGAACTGGGGCAGTTATCAGGAAACACCATATATTTT TRBV6-1 . TRBJ1-3 .
CAWSTGDLGEQYF TGTGCCTGGAGTACAGGAGACCTCGGGGAGCAGTACTTC TRBV30 . TRBJ2-7 .
CASKGEPWNEQFF TGTGCCAGCAAGGGGGAGCCTTGGAATGAGCAGTTCTTC TRBV2 . TRBJ2-1 .
CASSMEAEQYF TGTGCCAGCAGCATGGAAGCCGAGCAGTACTTC TRBV7-9 . TRBJ2-7 .
CAWSVGTGLYEQYF TGTGCCTGGAGTGTGGGGACAGGGTTGTACGAGCAGTACTTC TRBV30 TRBD1 TRBJ2-7 .
CASSLGPRGSPRDTQYF TGTGCCAGCAGTTTAGGTCCGCGCGGGAGCCCCAGGGATACGCAGTATTTT TRBV27 TRBD2 TRBJ2-3 .
CASSHYGVRGRADTQYF TGTGCCAGCAGCCATTACGGAGTCAGGGGACGGGCAGATACGCAGTATTTT TRBV7-2 . TRBJ2-3 .
CSVESLAEAFF TGCAGCGTTGAGTCTCTGGCTGAAGCTTTCTTT TRBV29-1 . TRBJ1-1 once
CAIGHGGSSYNEQFF TGTGCCATCGGCCACGGGGGGAGCTCCTACAATGAGCAGTTCTTC TRBV27 TRBD2 TRBJ2-1 .
CASSPNLAPSQNPYEQYF TGCGCCAGCAGTCCCAATCTAGCGCCGTCGCAAAACCCCTACGAGCAGTACTTC TRBV5-1 . TRBJ2-7 .
CASSQGVGADTQYF TGCGCCAGCAGCCAAGGGGTCGGCGCAGATACGCAGTATTTT TRBV4-3 . TRBJ2-3 .
CASSMRRPGSSYEQYF TGTGCCAGTAGTATGCGGAGGCCAGGGAGCTCCTACGAGCAGTACTTC TRBV19 . TRBJ2-7 .
CASSRANTEAFF TGTGCCAGCAGTCGGGCGAACACTGAAGCTTTCTTT TRBV7-9 . TRBJ1-1 .
CASSPPVQDEQYF TGTGCCAGCTCACCACCTGTTCAAGACGAGCAGTACTTC TRBV18 . TRBJ2-7 .
CASSQEGGLYTDTQYF TGCGCCAGCAGCCAAGAGGGGGGCCTATACACAGATACGCAGTATTTT TRBV4-1 . TRBJ2-3 .
CASSALGDRGYEQYF TGTGCCAGCAGCGCACTCGGGGATCGGGGCTACGAGCAGTACTTC TRBV9 . TRBJ2-7 .
CASSGTENYGYTF TGTGCCAGCTCTGGGACAGAGAACTATGGCTACACCTTC TRBV18 TRBD1 TRBJ1-2 .
CASRTGGNSPLHF TGTGCCAGTCGGACAGGGGGTAATTCACCCCTCCACTTT TRBV19 TRBD1 TRBJ1-6 .
CASSRLARPGETQYF TGTGCCAGCTCCCGGTTAGCGAGACCGGGGGAGACCCAGTACTTC TRBV2 . TRBJ2-5 .
CASSMAIGEPDTQYF TGTGCCAGTAGTATGGCCATTGGAGAGCCAGATACGCAGTATTTT TRBV19 . TRBJ2-3 .
CASSQDDNFGNTIYF TGCGCCAGCAGCCAGGATGACAACTTTGGAAACACCATATATTTT TRBV4-3 . TRBJ1-3 .
CASSLEAGAHYEQYF TGTGCCAGCAGCTTAGAAGCGGGAGCTCATTACGAGCAGTACTTC TRBV11-2 TRBD2 TRBJ2-7 .
CASSPGQDTEAFF TGTGCCAGCTCACCGGGACAGGACACTGAAGCTTTCTTT TRBV18 TRBD1 TRBJ1-1 .
CASSEFGEPGSNQPQHF TGCGCCAGCAGTGAGTTTGGCGAGCCAGGGAGCAATCAGCCCCAGCATTTT TRBV10-2 . TRBJ1-5 .
CASSQMGLRDSRTDTQYF TGTGCCAGCAGCCAGATGGGACTCCGGGACTCTCGCACAGATACGCAGTATTTT TRBV4-2 . TRBJ2-3 .
CASSLGTRPYNEQFF TGTGCCAGCAGCTTAGGGACTAGGCCCTACAATGAGCAGTTCTTC TRBV7-6 TRBD2 TRBJ2-1 .
CASNNLGTGGTDTQYF TGTGCCAGTAACAACCTTGGGACAGGGGGTACAGATACGCAGTATTTT TRBV19 TRBD1 TRBJ2-3 .
CASSSYGDTKRTVNTEAFF TGTGCCAGCAGTTCCTATGGGGACACCAAACGAACGGTTAACACTGAAGCTTTCTTT TRBV27 . TRBJ1-1 once
CASRFTGEEKLFF TGTGCCAGCCGATTTACAGGGGAGGAAAAACTGTTTTTT TRBV6-1 TRBD1 TRBJ1-4 .
CATSGGRGSGANVLTF TGTGCCACCAGCGGAGGGCGGGGGTCTGGGGCCAACGTCCTGACTTTC TRBV15 TRBD2 TRBJ2-6 .